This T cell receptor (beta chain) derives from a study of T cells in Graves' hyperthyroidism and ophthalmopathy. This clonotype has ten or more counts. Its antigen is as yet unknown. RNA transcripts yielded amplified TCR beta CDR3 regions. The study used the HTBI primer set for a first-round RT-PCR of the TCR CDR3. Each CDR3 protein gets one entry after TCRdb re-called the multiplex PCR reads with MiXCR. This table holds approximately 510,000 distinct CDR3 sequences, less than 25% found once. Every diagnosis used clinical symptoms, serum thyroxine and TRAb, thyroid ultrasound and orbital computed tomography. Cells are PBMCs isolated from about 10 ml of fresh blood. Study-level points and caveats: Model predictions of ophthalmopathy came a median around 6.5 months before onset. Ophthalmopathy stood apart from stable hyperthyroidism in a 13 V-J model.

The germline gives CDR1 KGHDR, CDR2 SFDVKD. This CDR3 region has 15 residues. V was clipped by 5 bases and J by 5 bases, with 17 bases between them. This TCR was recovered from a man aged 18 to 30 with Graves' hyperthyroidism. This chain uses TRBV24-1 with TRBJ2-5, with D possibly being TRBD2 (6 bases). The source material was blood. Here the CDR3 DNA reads TGTGCCACCAGTGGAAATCGAGGGGAGGCGGAGACCCAGTACTTC. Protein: CATSGNRGEAETQYF.